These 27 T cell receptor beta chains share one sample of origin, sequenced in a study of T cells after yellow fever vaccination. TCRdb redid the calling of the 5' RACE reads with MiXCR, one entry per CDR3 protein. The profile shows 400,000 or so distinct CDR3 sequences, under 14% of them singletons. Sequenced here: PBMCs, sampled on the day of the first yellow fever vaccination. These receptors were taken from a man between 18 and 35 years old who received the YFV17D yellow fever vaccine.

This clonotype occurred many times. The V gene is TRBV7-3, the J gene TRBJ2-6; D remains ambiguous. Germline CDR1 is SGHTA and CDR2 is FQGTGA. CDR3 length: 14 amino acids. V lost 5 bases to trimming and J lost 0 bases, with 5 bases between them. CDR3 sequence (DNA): TGTGCCAGCAGCGGTTCCTCTGGGGCCAACGTCCTGACTTTC. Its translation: CASSGSSGANVLTF.

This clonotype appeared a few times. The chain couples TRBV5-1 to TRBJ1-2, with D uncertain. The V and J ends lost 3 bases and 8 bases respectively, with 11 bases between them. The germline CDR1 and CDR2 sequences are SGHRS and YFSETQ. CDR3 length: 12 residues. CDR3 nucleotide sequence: TGCGCCAGCAGCTGGGATAGCCCGGGCTACACCTTC. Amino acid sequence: CASSWDSPGYTF. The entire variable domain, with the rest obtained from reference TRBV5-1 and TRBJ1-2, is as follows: KAGVTQTPRYLIKTRGQQVTLSCSPISGHRSVSWYQQTPGQGLQFLFEYFSETQRNKGNFPGRFSGRQFSNSRSEMNVSTLELGDSALYLCASSWDSPGYTFGSGTRLTVV.

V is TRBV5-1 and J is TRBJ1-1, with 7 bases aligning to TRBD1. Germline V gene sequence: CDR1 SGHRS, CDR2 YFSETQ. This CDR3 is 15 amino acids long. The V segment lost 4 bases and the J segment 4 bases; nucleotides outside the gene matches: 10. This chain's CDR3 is CASSLLGAGGTEAFF. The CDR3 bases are TGCGCCAGCAGCCTGTTGGGGGCAGGGGGCACTGAAGCTTTCTTT.

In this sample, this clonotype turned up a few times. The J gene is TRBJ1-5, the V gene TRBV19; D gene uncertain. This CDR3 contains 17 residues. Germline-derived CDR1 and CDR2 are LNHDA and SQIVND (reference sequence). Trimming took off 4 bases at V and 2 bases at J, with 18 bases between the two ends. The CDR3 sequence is CASSTNYGRRRNQPQHF. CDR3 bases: TGTGCCAGTAGTACAAATTATGGGCGCCGCCGCAATCAGCCCCAGCATTTT.

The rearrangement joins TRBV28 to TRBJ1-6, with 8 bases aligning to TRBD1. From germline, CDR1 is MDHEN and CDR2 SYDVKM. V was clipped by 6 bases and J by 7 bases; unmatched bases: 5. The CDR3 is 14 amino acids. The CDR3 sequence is CASRAGQANSPLHF. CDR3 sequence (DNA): TGTGCCAGCAGGGCGGGACAGGCCAATTCACCCCTCCACTTT.

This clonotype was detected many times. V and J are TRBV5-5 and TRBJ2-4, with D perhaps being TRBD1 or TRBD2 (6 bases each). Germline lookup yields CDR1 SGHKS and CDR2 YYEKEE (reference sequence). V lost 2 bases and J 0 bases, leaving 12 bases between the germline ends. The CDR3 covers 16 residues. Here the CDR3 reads CASSFIGGLAKNIQYF. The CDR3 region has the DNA TGTGCCAGCAGCTTTATAGGGGGGTTAGCCAAAAACATTCAGTACTTC.

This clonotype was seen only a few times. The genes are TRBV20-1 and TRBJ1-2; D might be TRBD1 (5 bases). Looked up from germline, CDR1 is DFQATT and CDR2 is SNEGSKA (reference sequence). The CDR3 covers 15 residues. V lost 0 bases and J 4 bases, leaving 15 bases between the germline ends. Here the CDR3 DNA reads TGCAGTGCTAGAGACTACTCGGGGGACCTCTATGGCTACACCTTC. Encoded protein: CSARDYSGDLYGYTF.

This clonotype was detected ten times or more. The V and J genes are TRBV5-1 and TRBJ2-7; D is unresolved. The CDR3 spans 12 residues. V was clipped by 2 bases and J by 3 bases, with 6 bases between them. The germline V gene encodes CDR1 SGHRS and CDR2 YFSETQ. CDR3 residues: CASSFLGYEQYV. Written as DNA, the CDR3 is TGCGCCAGCAGCTTCTTAGGCTACGAGCAGTACGTC.

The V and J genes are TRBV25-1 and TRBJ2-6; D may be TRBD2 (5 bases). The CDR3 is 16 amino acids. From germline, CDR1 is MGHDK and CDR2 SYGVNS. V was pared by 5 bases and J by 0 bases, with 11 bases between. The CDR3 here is CASSPRRGSGANVLTF. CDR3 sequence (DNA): TGTGCCAGCAGTCCCCGACGGGGCTCTGGGGCCAACGTCCTGACTTTC.

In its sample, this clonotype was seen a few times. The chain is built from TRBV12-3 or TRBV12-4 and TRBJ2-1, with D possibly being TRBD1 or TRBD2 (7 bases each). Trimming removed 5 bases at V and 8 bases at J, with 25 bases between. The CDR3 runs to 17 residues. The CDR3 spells CASSLPRGGGPLDEQFF. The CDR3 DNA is TGTGCCAGCAGTCTTCCCCGGGGAGGGGGCCCCCTCGATGAGCAGTTCTTC.

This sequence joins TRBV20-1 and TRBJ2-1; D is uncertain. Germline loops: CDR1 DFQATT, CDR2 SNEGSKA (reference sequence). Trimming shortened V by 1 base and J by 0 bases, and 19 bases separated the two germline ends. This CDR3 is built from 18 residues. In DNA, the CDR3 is TGCAGTGCTAGAGTAATATCGGGTACACCTCGCTCCTACAATGAGCAGTTCTTC. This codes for CSARVISGTPRSYNEQFF.

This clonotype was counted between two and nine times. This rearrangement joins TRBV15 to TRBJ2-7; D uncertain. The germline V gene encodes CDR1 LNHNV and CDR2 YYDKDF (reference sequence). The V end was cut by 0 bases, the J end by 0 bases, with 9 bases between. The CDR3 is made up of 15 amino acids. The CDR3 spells CATSREKGSSYEQYV. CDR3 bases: TGTGCCACCAGCAGAGAAAAGGGCAGCTCCTACGAGCAGTACGTC.

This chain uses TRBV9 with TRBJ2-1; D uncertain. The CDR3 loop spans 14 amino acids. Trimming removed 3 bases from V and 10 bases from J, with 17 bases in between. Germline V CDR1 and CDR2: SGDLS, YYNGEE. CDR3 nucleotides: TGTGCCAGCAGCGCCCCGACCCCCGTCGGGGAGCAGTTCTTC. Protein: CASSAPTPVGEQFF.

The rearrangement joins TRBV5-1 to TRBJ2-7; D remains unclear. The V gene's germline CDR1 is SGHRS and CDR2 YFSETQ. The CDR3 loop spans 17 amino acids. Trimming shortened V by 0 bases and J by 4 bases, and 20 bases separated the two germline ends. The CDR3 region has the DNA TGCGCCAGCAGCTTGGGAGAGGCCAGGTGGGGTAGGTACGAGCAGTACTTC. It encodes CASSLGEARWGRYEQYF.

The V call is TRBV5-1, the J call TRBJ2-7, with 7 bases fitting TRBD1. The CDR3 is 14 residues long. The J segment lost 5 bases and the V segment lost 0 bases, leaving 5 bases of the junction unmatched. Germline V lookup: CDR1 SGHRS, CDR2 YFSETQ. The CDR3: CASSLGQGGNEQYF. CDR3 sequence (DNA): TGCGCCAGCAGCTTGGGACAGGGCGGAAACGAGCAGTACTTC.

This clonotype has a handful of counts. The CDR3 nucleotides are TGCAGTGCTAGAGGCGGGGCGATTAATGAAAAACTGTTTTTT. Its translation: CSARGGAINEKLFF. The V and J genes are TRBV20-1 and TRBJ1-4; D perhaps matches TRBD1 (5 bases). Between the trimmed V and J ends, which lost 1 base and 4 bases, there was a span of 10 bases. The CDR3 length is 14 residues. Germline V CDR1 and CDR2: DFQATT, SNEGSKA (reference sequence).

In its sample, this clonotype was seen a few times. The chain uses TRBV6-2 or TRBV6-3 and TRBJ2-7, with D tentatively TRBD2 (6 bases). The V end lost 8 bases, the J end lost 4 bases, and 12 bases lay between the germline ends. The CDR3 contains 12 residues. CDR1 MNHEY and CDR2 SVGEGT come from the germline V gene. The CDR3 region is CASGTPEYEQYF. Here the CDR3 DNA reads TGTGCCAGCGGGACTCCAGAATACGAGCAGTACTTC.

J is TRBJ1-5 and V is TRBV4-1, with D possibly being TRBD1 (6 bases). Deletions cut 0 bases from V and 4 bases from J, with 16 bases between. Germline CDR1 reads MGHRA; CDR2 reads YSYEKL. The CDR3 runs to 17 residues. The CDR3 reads CASSQEVGGALNQPQHF. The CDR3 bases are TGCGCCAGCAGCCAAGAGGTCGGGGGGGCTCTAAATCAGCCCCAGCATTTT.

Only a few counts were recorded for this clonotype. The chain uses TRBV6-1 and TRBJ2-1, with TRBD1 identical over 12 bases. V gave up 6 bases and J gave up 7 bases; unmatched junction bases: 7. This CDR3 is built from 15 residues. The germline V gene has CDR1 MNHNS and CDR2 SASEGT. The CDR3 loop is CASRKKGQGANEQFF. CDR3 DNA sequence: TGTGCCAGCAGAAAAAAGGGACAGGGGGCGAATGAGCAGTTCTTC.

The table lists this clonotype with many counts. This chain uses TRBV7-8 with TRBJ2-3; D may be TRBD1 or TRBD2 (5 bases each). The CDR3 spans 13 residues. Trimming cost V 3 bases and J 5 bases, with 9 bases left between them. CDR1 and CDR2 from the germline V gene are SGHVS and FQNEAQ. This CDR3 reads CASSLGEGDTQYF. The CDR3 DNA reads TGTGCCAGCAGCTTGGGGGAAGGAGATACGCAGTATTTT.

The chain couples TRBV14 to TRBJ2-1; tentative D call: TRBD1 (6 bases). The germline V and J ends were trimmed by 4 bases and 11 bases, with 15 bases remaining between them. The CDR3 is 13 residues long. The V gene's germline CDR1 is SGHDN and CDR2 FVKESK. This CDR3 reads CASSPPPGHKQFF. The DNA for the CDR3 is TGTGCCAGCAGCCCTCCCCCGGGACACAAGCAGTTCTTC.

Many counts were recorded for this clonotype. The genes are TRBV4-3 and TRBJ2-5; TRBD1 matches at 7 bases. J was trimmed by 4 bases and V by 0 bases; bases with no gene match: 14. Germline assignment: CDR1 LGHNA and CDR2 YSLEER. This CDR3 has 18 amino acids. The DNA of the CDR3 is TGCGCCAGCAGCCAAGATCTCAGAGGGCAGGGGGTAGGAGAGACCCAGTACTTC. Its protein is CASSQDLRGQGVGETQYF.

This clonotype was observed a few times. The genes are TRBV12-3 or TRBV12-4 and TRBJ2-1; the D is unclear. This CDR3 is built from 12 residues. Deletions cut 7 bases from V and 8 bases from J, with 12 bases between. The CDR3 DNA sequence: TGTGCCAGCAACAGAGAGTACTATGAGCAGTTCTTC. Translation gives CASNREYYEQFF.

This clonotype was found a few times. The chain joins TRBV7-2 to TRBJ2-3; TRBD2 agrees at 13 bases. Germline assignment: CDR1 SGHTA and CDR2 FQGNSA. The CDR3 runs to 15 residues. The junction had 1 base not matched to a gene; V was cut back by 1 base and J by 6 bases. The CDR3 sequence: CASSLGGLAGDTQYF. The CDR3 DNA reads TGTGCCAGCAGCTTAGGGGGACTAGCGGGGGATACGCAGTATTTT.

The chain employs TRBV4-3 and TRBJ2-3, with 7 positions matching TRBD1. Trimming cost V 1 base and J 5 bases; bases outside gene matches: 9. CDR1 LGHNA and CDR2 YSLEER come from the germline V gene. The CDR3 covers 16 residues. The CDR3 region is CASSQGLGGSVDTQYF. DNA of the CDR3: TGCGCCAGCAGCCAAGGGCTAGGGGGCTCGGTAGATACGCAGTATTTT.

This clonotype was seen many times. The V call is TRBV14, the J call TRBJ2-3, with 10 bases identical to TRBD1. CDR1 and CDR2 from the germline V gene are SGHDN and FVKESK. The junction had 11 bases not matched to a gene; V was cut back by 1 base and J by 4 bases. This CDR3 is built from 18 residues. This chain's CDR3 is CASSQVGLRDRGADTQYF. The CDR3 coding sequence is TGTGCCAGCAGCCAAGTTGGCCTCCGGGACAGGGGCGCAGATACGCAGTATTTT. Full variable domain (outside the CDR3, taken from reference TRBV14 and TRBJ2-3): EAGVTQFPSHSVIEKGQTVTLRCDPISGHDNLYWYRRVMGKEIKFLLHFVKESKQDESGMPNNRFLAERTGGTYSTLKVQPAELEDSGVYFCASSQVGLRDRGADTQYFGPGTRLTVL.

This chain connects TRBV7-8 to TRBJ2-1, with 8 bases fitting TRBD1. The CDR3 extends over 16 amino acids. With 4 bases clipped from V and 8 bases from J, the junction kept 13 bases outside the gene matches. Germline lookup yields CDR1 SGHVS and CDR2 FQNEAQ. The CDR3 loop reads CASSSPSQGALDEQFF. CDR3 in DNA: TGTGCCAGCAGCTCCCCTTCGCAGGGGGCCTTGGATGAGCAGTTCTTC.